The present T cell receptor beta chain was sequenced within a study of OX40 agonist ivuxolimab in advanced cancers. Study at large: Those treated in dose escalation had hepatocellular carcinoma, melanoma, renal cell cancer or head and neck cancer. Patients were roughly 87% male with ages roughly 20 to 85, mean roughly 55.

This CDR3 contains 15 residues. Trimming cost V 3 bases and J 2 bases; bases outside gene matches: 2. CDR1 and CDR2 from the germline V gene are SGHNT and YYREEE (reference sequence). At cycle 4 day 1, cycle 7 day 1, and baseline, blood was sampled. Study observations and caveats: Certain nonresponders likewise exhibited a low normalized T-cell clonal expansion.

Some clones are missing from TCRdb's copy, which holds only in-frame ones; the method was immunoSEQ multiplex PCR. This table holds about 34,000 clones, around 80% found once. Worth noting for this clone: The target antigen is unknown.

Specimen: CD4+ or CD8+ T cells sorted from blood, collected in a trial of the OX40 agonist ivuxolimab. The chain couples TRBV5-4 to TRBJ2-1; 10 bases line up with TRBD2. The sequence was obtained from an adult with an advanced solid tumor such as melanoma, head and neck, liver or kidney cancer. The CDR3 here is CASSYSGGAYNEQFF. The CDR3 nucleotides read TGTGCCAGCAGCTACAGCGGGGGGGCCTACAATGAGCAGTTCTTC.